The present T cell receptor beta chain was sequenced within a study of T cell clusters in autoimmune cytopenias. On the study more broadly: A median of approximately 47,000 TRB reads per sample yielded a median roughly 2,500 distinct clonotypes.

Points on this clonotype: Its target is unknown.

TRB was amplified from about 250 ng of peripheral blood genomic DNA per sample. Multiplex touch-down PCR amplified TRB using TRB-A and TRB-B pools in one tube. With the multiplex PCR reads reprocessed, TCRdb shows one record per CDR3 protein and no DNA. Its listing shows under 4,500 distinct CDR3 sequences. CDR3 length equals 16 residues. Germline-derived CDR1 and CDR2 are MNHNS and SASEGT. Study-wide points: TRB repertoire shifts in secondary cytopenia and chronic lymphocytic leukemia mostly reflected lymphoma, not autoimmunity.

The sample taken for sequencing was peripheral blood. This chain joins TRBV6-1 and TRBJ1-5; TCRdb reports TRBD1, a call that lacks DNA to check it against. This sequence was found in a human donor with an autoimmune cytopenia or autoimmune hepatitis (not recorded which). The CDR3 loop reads CASREQGQGTNQPQHF.